These 9 T cell receptor beta chains originate from one sample sequenced in a study of T cells in Graves' hyperthyroidism and ophthalmopathy. Using RNA transcripts as the source, TCR beta CDR3 regions were amplified. During a first-round RT-PCR of the TCR CDR3, the HTBI primer set was used. TCRdb re-called the multiplex PCR reads with MiXCR, one entry per CDR3 protein. The table includes roughly 500,000 distinct CDR3 sequences, roughly a quarter detected once. Sequences were obtained from blood. Receptors originate from a young woman with Graves' ophthalmopathy.

This clonotype has at least ten counts. V gene TRBV4-3 combines with J gene TRBJ1-2, with 8 positions matching TRBD1. The V and J ends lost 2 bases and 0 bases, in that order; junction bases with no gene match: 8. This CDR3 comprises 17 residues. Germline V gene lookup returns CDR1 LGHNA and CDR2 YSLEER. The CDR3 here is CASSQYGTGLSNYGYTF. In nucleotides, the CDR3 is TGCGCCAGCAGCCAATATGGGACAGGACTATCTAACTATGGCTACACCTTC.

This CDR3 reads CASSVRRDFSTLHSSYEQYF. The DNA of the CDR3 is TGTGCCAGCAGTGTTCGGAGGGACTTTAGTACGCTCCACAGCTCCTACGAGCAGTACTTC. The chain employs TRBV2 and TRBJ2-7; TRBD2 is a possible D gene (6 bases). V lost 4 bases and J lost 0, with 28 bases in between. The CDR3 length is 20 residues. The germline CDR1 and CDR2 sequences are SNHLY and FYNNEI.

In this sample, this clonotype turned up many times. The chain has TRBV4-3 and TRBJ1-5; the D is unclear. The V end was cut by 4 bases, the J end by 3 bases, with 13 bases between. Germline assignment: CDR1 LGHNA and CDR2 YSLEER. This CDR3 is built from 15 residues. The DNA for the CDR3 is TGCGCCAGCAGCCCCTCGGGTTTCTCCAATCAGCCCCAGCATTTT. Translating it yields CASSPSGFSNQPQHF.

This clonotype was seen repeatedly, ten times or more. The CDR3 region is CASGLRDRLETQYF. The CDR3 bases are TGTGCCAGCGGCCTCCGGGATCGGCTTGAGACCCAGTACTTC. The chain joins TRBV11-3 to TRBJ2-5, with D possibly TRBD2 on 5 matching bases. The CDR3 covers 14 residues. Trimming stripped 8 bases from V and 5 bases from J, with 18 bases between. Germline CDR1 and CDR2: SGHNT and YENEEA.

The V gene is TRBV6-1, the J gene TRBJ2-5; 9 bases align to TRBD1. Germline trimming cut 1 base from V and 6 bases from J; bases unmatched to any gene: 12. The CDR3 sequence is 17 residues long. CDR1 and CDR2 from the germline V gene are MNHNS and SASEGT. In DNA form, the CDR3 reads TGTGCCAGCAGTGAAGACCACGGGACAGGGAGCGAAAAGACCCAGTACTTC. Translating it yields CASSEDHGTGSEKTQYF.

This clonotype has a count of ten or more. The V call is TRBV20-1, the J call TRBJ2-2, with D possibly TRBD2 on 5 matching bases. CDR3 length equals 14 residues. Trimming stripped 3 bases from V and 3 bases from J, with 11 bases between. Per germline, CDR1 DFQATT and CDR2 SNEGSKA (reference sequence). The CDR3 sequence: CSASLAEDTGELFF. The CDR3, as DNA: TGCAGTGCTAGTCTGGCGGAGGACACCGGGGAGCTGTTTTTT.

The table lists this clonotype with many counts. V and J are TRBV6-1 and TRBJ2-5; TRBD1 agrees at 11 bases. J was trimmed by 5 bases and V by 4 bases; bases with no gene match: 9. This CDR3 region has 16 residues. The germline V gene encodes CDR1 MNHNS and CDR2 SASEGT. CDR3 residues: CASSGASDRGRETQYF. The CDR3 DNA reads TGTGCCAGCAGTGGAGCATCGGACAGGGGGCGCGAGACCCAGTACTTC.

This clonotype was seen ten or more times. This chain uses TRBV6-1 with TRBJ1-2, with TRBD1 matching over 7 bases. This CDR3 spans 12 amino acids. J gave up 8 bases and V 4 bases, and 4 bases lay outside the gene matches. From germline, CDR1 is MNHNS and CDR2 SASEGT. As DNA, the CDR3 is TGTGCCAGCAGTGCCGACAGGGTCGGCTACACCTTC. It encodes CASSADRVGYTF.

In its sample, this clonotype was seen many times. The chain has TRBV12-3 or TRBV12-4 and TRBJ1-2, with a possible D match to TRBD1 (6 bases). V was cut by 1 base and J by 4 bases, with 10 bases left in between. The CDR3 is 14 residues long. CDR3 in amino acids: CASSLDRESYGYTF. CDR3 sequence (DNA): TGTGCCAGCAGTTTAGACAGGGAATCCTATGGCTACACCTTC.